This T cell receptor (beta chain) was identified in a study of post-analysis software for immune sequencing data. Germline loops: CDR1 SGHDN, CDR2 FVKESK. This CDR3 comprises 16 residues. Study results and limitations: There were four or five TRBV segments more frequent in patients than controls, and TRBV5-6, TRBV5-1 and TRBV20-1 were among them.

As concerns this clonotype: Its antigen is not identified. A junction end diverges from the germline sequence, so it may reflect a read error.

Prepared libraries of TCR beta cDNA carried unique molecular identifiers. From the PCR reads, TCRdb called clonotypes with MiXCR, one entry per CDR3 protein. The sample includes around 400,000 distinct CDR3 sequences, roughly 38% of them seen just once. This TCR was recovered from a girl aged 2 to 9 with multiple sclerosis. This chain joins TRBV14 and TRBJ2-1, with TRBD2 matching 8 bases. The sample was blood. In nucleotides, the CDR3 is TGTGCCAGCAGCCAAGACGAGCGGGGGTACTACAGTGAGCAGTTCTTC. It translates to CASSQDERGYYSEQFF.